Here is one T cell receptor (beta chain) with its context. The sample is drawn from a study of blood T cell repertoires in COVID-19. Study information: Samples representing acute and convalescent COVID-19 were sourced from the United States, Italy and Spain. T cells, B-cell-depleted T cells, or PBMCs provided the cDNA or gDNA that served as material.

CDR3 size: 17 residues. V was cut by 0 bases and J by 3 bases, with 16 bases left in between. CDR1 is SGDLS, CDR2 YYNGEE, per germline. Methods used by the authors: Estimation of nucleated cell counts relied on the amplification of reference gene primers. Generated by immunoSEQ multiplex PCR, the TCRdb table keeps only in-frame clones and is missing some. The DNA was the basis for D and trimming; V, J and clone size are from that table. The sample holds more than 95,000 clones, about 80% seen once. The material sequenced was peripheral blood. The rearrangement joins TRBV9 to TRBJ2-1; D possibly corresponds to TRBD1 (6 bases). The sequence derives from a woman between 45 and 65 years old with acute or convalescent COVID-19. CDR3 sequence: CASSVDYGGYDYNEQFF. The CDR3 DNA is TGTGCCAGCAGCGTAGATTATGGGGGCTACGACTACAATGAGCAGTTCTTC.